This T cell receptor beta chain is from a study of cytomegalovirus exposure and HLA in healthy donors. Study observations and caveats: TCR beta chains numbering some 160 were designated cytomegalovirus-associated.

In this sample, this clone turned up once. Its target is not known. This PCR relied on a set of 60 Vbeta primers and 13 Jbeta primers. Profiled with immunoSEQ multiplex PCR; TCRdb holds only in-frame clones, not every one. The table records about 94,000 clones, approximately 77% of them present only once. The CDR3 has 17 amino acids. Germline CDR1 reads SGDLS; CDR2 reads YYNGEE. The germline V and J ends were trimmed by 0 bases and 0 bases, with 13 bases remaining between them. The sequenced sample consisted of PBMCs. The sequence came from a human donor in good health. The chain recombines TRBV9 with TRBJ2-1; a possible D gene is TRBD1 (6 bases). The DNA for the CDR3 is TGTGCCAGCAGCGTAGCTCAGGGGAGACCCTCCTACAATGAGCAGTTCTTC. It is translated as CASSVAQGRPSYNEQFF.